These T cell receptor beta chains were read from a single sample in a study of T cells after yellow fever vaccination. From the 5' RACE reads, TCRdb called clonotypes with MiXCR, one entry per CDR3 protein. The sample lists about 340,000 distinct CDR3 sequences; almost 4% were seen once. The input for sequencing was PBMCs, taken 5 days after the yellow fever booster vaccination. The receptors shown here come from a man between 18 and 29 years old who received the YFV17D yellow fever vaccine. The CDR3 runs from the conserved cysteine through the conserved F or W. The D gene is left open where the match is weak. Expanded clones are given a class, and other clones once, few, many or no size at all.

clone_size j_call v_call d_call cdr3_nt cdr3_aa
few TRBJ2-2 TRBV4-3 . TGCGCCAGCAGCCACTGGGGCGGTGACACCGGGGAGCTGTTTTTT CASSHWGGDTGELFF
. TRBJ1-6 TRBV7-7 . TGTGCCAGCAGCTTAGAAGCTAATTCACCCCTCCACTTT CASSLEANSPLHF
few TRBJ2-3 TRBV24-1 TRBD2 TGTGCCACCTCCGGGAGGAGTTCAGATACGCAGTATTTT CATSGRSSDTQYF
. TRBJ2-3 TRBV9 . TGTGCCAGCAGCCCGAGGGTAACAGATACGCAGTATTTT CASSPRVTDTQYF
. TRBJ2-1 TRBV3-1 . TGTGCCAGCAGCCAAGTATTACCTGATGAGCAGTTCTTC CASSQVLPDEQFF
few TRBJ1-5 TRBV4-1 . TGCGCAAGCGACCGCGGGGACAATAGCAATCAGCCCCAGCATTTT CASDRGDNSNQPQHF
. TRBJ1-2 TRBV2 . TGTGCCAGCAGGAAGGACGGAACCACGAACTATGGCTACACCTTC CASRKDGTTNYGYTF
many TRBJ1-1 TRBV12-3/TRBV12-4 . TGTGCCAGCAGTCCGCAGGGGTCGAACACTGAAGCTTTCTTT CASSPQGSNTEAFF
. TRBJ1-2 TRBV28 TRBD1 TGTGCCAGCAGTCCGATACAGGGGAGAAGTGGCTACACCTTC CASSPIQGRSGYTF
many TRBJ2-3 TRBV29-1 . TGCAGCGTTGCTCAAAGGCCAGATACGCAGTATTTT CSVAQRPDTQYF
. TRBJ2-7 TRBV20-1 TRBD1 TGCAGTGCACACGGACAGGCCTACGAGCAGTACTTC CSAHGQAYEQYF
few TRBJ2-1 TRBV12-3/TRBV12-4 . TGTGCCAGCAGCGGCACACGGGAGCAGTTCTTC CASSGTREQFF
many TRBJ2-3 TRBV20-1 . TGCAGTGCATCACCCTGGGGGACAGATACGCAGTATTTT CSASPWGTDTQYF
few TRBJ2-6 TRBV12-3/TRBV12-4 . TGTGCCAGCAGTTTATTCAACCCCGGGGCCAACGTCCTGACTTTC CASSLFNPGANVLTF
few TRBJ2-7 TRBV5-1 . TGCGCCAGCAGCTTGTGGCAGTCCTACGAGCAGTACTTC CASSLWQSYEQYF
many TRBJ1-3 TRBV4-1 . TGCGCCAGCAGCTTTCGGGTGCTAACTGGAAACACCATATATTTT CASSFRVLTGNTIYF
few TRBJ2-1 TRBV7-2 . TGTGCCAGCAGCTTTTCGACAGGGGAGGGTGAGCAGTTCTTC CASSFSTGEGEQFF
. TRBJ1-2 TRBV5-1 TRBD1 TGCGCCAGCAGCTTCAGGGGGGTTAACTATGGCTACACCTTC CASSFRGVNYGYTF
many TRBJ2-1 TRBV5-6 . TGTGCCAGCAGCTTGGTAATTTGGGCAGGGCTCGGCTCCTACAATGAGCAGTTCTTC CASSLVIWAGLGSYNEQFF
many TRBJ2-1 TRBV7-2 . TGTGCCAGCAGCTCGACCGGGAAAAGGGGTATTAACAATGAGCAGTTCTTC CASSSTGKRGINNEQFF
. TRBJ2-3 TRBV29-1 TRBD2 TGCAGCGTTGGTGTAGCGGGGGGGTTCACAGATACGCAGTATTTT CSVGVAGGFTDTQYF
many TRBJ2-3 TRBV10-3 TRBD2 TGTGCCATCAGTGCGGGGTTCGGGGGGTCCCCAGATACGCAGTATTTT CAISAGFGGSPDTQYF
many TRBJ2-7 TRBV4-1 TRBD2 TGCGCCAGCAGCCAACCCACAATCGGGAGGAATAGCTACGAGCAGTACTTC CASSQPTIGRNSYEQYF
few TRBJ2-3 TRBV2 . TGTGCCAGCAGTGACCCGGGTACAGATACGCAGTATTTT CASSDPGTDTQYF
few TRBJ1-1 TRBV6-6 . TGTGCCAGCACCCACGGAGGGACGGCGAACACTGAAGCTTTCTTT CASTHGGTANTEAFF
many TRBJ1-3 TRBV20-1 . TGCAGTGCTAGAACCCAGGCTGGAAACACCATATATTTT CSARTQAGNTIYF
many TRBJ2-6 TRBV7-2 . TGTGCCAGCAGCTTAGCAGGCGGCGGGGCCAACGTCCTGACTTTC CASSLAGGGANVLTF
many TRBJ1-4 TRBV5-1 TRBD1 TGCGCCAGCAGCATCGGGACAGGCAATGAAAAACTGTTTTTT CASSIGTGNEKLFF
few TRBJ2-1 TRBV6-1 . TGTGCCAGCAGGAAAGGCCGGGGGAGCTCCTACAATGAGCAGTTCTTC CASRKGRGSSYNEQFF
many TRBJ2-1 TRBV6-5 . TGTGCCAGCAGATATGTTGGAGGCAATGAGCAGTTCTTC CASRYVGGNEQFF
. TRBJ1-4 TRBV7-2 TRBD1 TGTGCCAGCAGCCGGGACAGTGTTAATGAAAAACTGTTTTTT CASSRDSVNEKLFF
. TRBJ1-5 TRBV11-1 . TGTGCCAGCAGCTTAGCATGGGCGCCCCAGCATTTT CASSLAWAPQHF
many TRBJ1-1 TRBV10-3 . TGTGCCATCAGTGACGGGGCCTTCACCATTGAAGCTTTCTTT CAISDGAFTIEAFF
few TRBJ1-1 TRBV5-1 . TGCGCCAGCAGCCTCCAGGAGCTTATGACTGAAGCTTTCTTT CASSLQELMTEAFF
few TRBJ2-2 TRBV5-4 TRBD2 TGTGCCAGCAGCGCCGGACTAGCAGGGGCCGGGGAGCTGTTTTTT CASSAGLAGAGELFF
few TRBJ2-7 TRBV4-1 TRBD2 TGCGCCAGCAGCCGAGGACTAGCAGGCAGGGACGAGCAGTACTTC CASSRGLAGRDEQYF
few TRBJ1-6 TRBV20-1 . TGCAGTGCTAGAATGAGGTCCGAATATTCACCCCTCCACTTT CSARMRSEYSPLHF
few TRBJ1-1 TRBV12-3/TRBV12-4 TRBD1 TGTGCCAGCAAAAAGGGGACAGCGGATTGGGCTTTCTTT CASKKGTADWAFF
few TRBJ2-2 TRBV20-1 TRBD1 TGCAGTGCTAGTAGGGCAGGGGGCGGCTCCCGGGAGCTGTTTTTT CSASRAGGGSRELFF
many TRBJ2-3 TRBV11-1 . TGTGCCAGCAGCCCGAGAAGCTTGGGGATAGGTGCCACAGATACGCAGTATTTT CASSPRSLGIGATDTQYF
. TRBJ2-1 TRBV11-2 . TGTGCCAGCAGCTTAGGAAAGCGACTAGCCTACAATGAGCAGTTCTTC CASSLGKRLAYNEQFF
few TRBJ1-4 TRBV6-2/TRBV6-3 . TGTGCCAGCAGTAGGGACCCCGGGAATGAAAAACTGTTTTTT CASSRDPGNEKLFF
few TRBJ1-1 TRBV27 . TGTGCCAGCAGTTTTGCCAGTGACTACACTGAAGCTTTCTTT CASSFASDYTEAFF
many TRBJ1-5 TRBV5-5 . TGTGCCAGCAGCTTGCCTCCCCAGCCCCAGCATTTT CASSLPPQPQHF
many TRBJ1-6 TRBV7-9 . TGTGCCAGCAGCCGTCCGATGGGGACCTCCTATAATTCACCCCTCCACTTT CASSRPMGTSYNSPLHF
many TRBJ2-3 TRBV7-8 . TGTGCCAGCCAGCGGCGACTCACAGATACGCAGTATTTT CASQRRLTDTQYF
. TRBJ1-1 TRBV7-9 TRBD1 TGTGCCAGCAGGCCCGGGACAGGGAACACTGAAGCTTTCTTT CASRPGTGNTEAFF
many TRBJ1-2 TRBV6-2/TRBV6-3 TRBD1 TGTGCCAGCAGCGACCGGACAGGGATGTATGGCTACACCTTC CASSDRTGMYGYTF
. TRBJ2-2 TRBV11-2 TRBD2 TGTGCCAGCAGCCAACTAGCGGGGAAGGTCGGGGAGCTGTTTTTT CASSQLAGKVGELFF
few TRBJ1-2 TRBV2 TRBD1 TGTGCCAGTGGCAGAGAAGGGGGCTTGTTCTATGGCTACACCTTC CASGREGGLFYGYTF
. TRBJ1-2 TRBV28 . TGTGCCAGCACCCTCGGGGGGAACTATGGCTACACCTTC CASTLGGNYGYTF
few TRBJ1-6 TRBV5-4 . TGTGCCAGCAGCTTGCCAGCCCCCAATTCACCCCTCCACTTT CASSLPAPNSPLHF